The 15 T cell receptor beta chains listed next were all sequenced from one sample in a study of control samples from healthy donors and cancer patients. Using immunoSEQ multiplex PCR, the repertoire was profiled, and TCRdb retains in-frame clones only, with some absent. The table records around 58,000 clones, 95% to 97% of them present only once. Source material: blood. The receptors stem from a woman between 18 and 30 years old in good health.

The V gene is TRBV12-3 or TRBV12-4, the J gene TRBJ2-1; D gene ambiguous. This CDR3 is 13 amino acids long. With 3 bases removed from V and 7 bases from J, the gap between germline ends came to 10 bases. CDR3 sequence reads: CASSLGWRNEQFF. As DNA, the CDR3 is TGTGCCAGCAGTTTGGGCTGGCGGAATGAGCAGTTCTTC.

The CDR3 loop reads CAWIGAYEQYF. The DNA for the CDR3 is TGTGCCTGGATCGGGGCGTACGAGCAGTACTTC. The chain has TRBV30 and TRBJ2-7; D might be TRBD1 or TRBD2, each matching 5 bases. The CDR3 is made up of 11 amino acids. Between the trimmed V and J ends, which lost 4 bases and 4 bases, there was a span of 8 bases. Germline lookup yields CDR1 GTSNPN and CDR2 SVGIG (reference sequence).

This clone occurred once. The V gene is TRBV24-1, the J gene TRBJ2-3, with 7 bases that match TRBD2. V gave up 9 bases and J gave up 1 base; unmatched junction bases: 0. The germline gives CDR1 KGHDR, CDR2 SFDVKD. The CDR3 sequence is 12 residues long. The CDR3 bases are TGTGCCACCGGGGGGGGCACAGATACGCAGTATTTT. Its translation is CATGGGTDTQYF.

This CDR3 reads CASSLLTNEQYF. The CDR3 bases are TGTGCCAGCAGTTTATTGACAAACGAGCAGTACTTC. The genes are TRBV12-3 or TRBV12-4 and TRBJ2-7; D is undetermined. This CDR3 is 12 amino acids long. The V and J ends lost 2 bases and 5 bases respectively, with 7 bases between them.

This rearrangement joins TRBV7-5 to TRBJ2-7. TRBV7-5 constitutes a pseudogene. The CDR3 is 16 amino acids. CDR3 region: CARSPPRTESSYEQYF. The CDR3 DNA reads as TGTGCCAGAAGCCCTCCTCGGACGGAGAGCTCCTACGAGCAGTACTTC.

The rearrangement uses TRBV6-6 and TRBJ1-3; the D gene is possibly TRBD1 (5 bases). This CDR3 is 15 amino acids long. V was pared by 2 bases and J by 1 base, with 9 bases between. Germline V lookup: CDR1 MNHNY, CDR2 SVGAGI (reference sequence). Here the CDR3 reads CASSYGGESGNTIYF. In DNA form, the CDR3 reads TGTGCCAGCAGTTACGGGGGTGAATCTGGAAACACCATATATTTT.

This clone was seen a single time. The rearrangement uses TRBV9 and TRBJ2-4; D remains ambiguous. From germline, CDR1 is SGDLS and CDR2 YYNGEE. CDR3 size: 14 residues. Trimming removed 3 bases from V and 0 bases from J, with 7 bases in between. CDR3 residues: CASSADLAKNIQYF. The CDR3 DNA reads TGTGCCAGCAGCGCAGATTTAGCCAAAAACATTCAGTACTTC.

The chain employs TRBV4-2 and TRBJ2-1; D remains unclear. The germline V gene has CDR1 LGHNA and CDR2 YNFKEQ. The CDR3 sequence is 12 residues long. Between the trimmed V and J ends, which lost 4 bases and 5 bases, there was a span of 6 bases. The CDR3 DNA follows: TGTGCCAGCAGCCGTAGCAACAATGAGCAGTTCTTC. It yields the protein CASSRSNNEQFF.

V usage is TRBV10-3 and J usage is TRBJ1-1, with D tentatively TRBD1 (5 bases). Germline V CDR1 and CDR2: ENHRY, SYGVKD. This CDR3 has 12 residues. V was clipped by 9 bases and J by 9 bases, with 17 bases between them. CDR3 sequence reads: CAIRGFKTQAFF. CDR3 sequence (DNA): TGTGCCATTAGGGGATTTAAGACTCAAGCTTTCTTT.

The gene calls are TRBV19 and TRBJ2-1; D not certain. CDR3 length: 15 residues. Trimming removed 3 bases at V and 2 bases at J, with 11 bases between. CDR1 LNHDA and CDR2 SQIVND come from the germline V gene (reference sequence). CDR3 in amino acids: CASSMEIAAYNEQFF. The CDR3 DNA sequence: TGTGCCAGTAGTATGGAAATAGCAGCCTACAATGAGCAGTTCTTC.

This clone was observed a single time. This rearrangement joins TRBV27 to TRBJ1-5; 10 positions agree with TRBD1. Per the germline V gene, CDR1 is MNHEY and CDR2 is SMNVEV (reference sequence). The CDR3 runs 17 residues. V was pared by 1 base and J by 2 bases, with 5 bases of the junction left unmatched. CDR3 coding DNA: TGTGCCAGCAGTTTATACGCCGGGACAGGGGGCAATCAGCCCCAGCATTTT. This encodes CASSLYAGTGGNQPQHF.

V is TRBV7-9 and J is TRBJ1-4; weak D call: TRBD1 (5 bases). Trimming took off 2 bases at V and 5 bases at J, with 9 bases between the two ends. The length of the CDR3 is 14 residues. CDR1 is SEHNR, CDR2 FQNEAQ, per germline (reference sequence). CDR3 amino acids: CASSLRGANEKLFF. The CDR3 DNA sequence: TGTGCCAGCAGCTTACGAGGGGCGAATGAAAAACTGTTTTTT.

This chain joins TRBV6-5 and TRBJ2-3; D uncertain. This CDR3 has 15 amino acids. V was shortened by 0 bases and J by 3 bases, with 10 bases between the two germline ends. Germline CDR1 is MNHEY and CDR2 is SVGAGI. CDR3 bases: TGTGCCAGCAGTTACTCAGGTGTGATGACAGATACGCAGTATTTT. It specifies CASSYSGVMTDTQYF.

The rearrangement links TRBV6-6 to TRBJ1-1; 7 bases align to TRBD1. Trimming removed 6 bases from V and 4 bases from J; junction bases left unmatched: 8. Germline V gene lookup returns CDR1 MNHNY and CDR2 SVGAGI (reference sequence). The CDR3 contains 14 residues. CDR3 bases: TGTGCCAGCAGGCATAAAGGGGGCGTCACTGAAGCTTTCTTT. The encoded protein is CASRHKGGVTEAFF.

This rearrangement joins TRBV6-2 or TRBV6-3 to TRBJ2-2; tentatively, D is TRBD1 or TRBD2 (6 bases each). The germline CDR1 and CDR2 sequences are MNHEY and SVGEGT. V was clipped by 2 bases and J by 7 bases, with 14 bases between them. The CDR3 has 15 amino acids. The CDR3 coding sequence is TGTGCCAGCAGTTACAGCCGGGGGCGAGGCGGGGAGCTGTTTTTT. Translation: CASSYSRGRGGELFF.